One and the same sample provided the 19 T cell receptor beta chains below, sequenced in a study of graft-versus-host responses after intestinal transplantation. Produced via immunoSEQ multiplex PCR; TCRdb's table is partial and in-frame only. Of 90,000 to 150,000 clones listed, around 96% are singletons. No cognate antigen is known for these TCRs. Sequencing used unstimulated CD8+ T cells sorted from spleen or lymph node cells, obtained before intestinal transplant. Receptors were obtained from a human donor who received an intestinal transplant.

V gene TRBV2 combines with J gene TRBJ1-5; D is perhaps TRBD1 (6 bases). This CDR3 comprises 15 residues. Trimming took off 4 bases at V and 0 bases at J, with 10 bases between the two ends. Per germline, CDR1 SNHLY and CDR2 FYNNEI. The CDR3 DNA is TGTGCCAGCAGTGGGACAGAGTATAGCAATCAGCCCCAGCATTTT. This codes for CASSGTEYSNQPQHF.

The J gene is TRBJ1-3, the V gene TRBV6-6, with D possibly being TRBD1 (5 bases). The CDR3 is 14 amino acids. The germline CDR1 and CDR2 sequences are MNHNY and SVGAGI (reference sequence). V was cut by 0 bases and J by 4 bases, with 7 bases left in between. CDR3 DNA sequence: TGTGCCAGCAGTTACTCGGGGACGGGAAACACCATATATTTT. Translating it yields CASSYSGTGNTIYF.

A single count supports this clone. The V call is TRBV7-2, the J call TRBJ2-7; TRBD1 is a possible D gene (6 bases). The CDR3 has 14 residues. Germline CDR1 and CDR2: SGHTA and FQGNSA. V was shortened by 7 bases and J by 2 bases, with 15 bases between the two germline ends. The CDR3 DNA reads TGTGCCAGCACCCGTAGGGGGACCGCCTACGAGCAGTACTTC. Translating it yields CASTRRGTAYEQYF.

The V and J genes are TRBV19 and TRBJ1-1; no definite D call. The CDR3 is 17 residues long. The germline gives CDR1 LNHDA, CDR2 SQIVND (reference sequence). V lost 3 bases and J lost 5, with 22 bases in between. CDR3 sequence (DNA): TGTGCCAGTAGTATTTCATACCCAGGAGGTTATAGGACTGAAGCTTTCTTT. Its translation is CASSISYPGGYRTEAFF. Drawing the rest from reference TRBV19 and TRBJ1-1, the complete variable domain is DGGITQSPKYLFRKEGQNVTLSCEQNLNHDAMYWYRQDPGQGLRLIYYSQIVNDFQKGDIAEGYSVSREKKESFPLTVTSAQKNPTAFYLCASSISYPGGYRTEAFFGQGTRLTVV.

V and J are TRBV19 and TRBJ2-3, with TRBD2 matching over 7 bases. CDR3 size: 16 residues. The ends lost 3 bases at V and 3 bases at J; junction bases unmatched: 9. Per germline, CDR1 LNHDA and CDR2 SQIVND (reference sequence). CDR3 sequence (DNA): TGTGCCAGTAGTATCGACGGGGCTAGCGGTACAGATACGCAGTATTTT. This encodes CASSIDGASGTDTQYF.

The sample holds one count of this clone. This chain joins TRBV6-1 and TRBJ1-1; TRBD1 matches at 7 bases. CDR1 and CDR2 from the germline V gene are MNHNS and SASEGT. The CDR3 extends over 16 amino acids. J lost 1 base, V lost 3 bases, and 8 bases had no gene match. The CDR3: CASSDLRTGPNTEAFF. In nucleotides, the CDR3 is TGTGCCAGCAGTGATCTCCGGACAGGCCCGAACACTGAAGCTTTCTTT.

The CDR3 protein is CASSFSVLNEQFF. The CDR3, as DNA: TGTGCCAGCAGTTTTTCTGTTTTGAATGAGCAGTTCTTC. The gene calls are TRBV6-5 and TRBJ2-1; no clear D gene. V dropped 4 bases and J dropped 7 bases, with 11 bases sitting between them. This CDR3 spans 13 amino acids. CDR1 and CDR2 (germline): MNHEY, SVGAGI.

This clone was detected only a few times. The chain has TRBV4-1 and TRBJ1-1; D possibly corresponds to TRBD1 (6 bases). The CDR3 is 16 residues long. The germline CDR1 and CDR2 sequences are MGHRA and YSYEKL. Trimming took 1 base from V and 1 from J, leaving 13 bases between them. CDR3 nucleotide sequence: TGCGCCAGCAGCCAAGGGGGGCAGGCCTCGAACACTGAAGCTTTCTTT. It translates to CASSQGGQASNTEAFF.

The V and J genes are TRBV28 and TRBJ2-1; D is possibly TRBD2 (5 bases). This CDR3 is built from 13 residues. V was shortened by 3 bases and J by 4 bases, with 7 bases between the two germline ends. Germline loops: CDR1 MDHEN, CDR2 SYDVKM. The CDR3 protein is CASSLGRYNEQFF. In DNA, the CDR3 is TGTGCCAGCAGTTTGGGGAGATACAATGAGCAGTTCTTC.

This chain joins TRBV6-5 and TRBJ1-5; 7 bases map to TRBD1. J was trimmed by 2 bases and V by 5 bases; bases with no gene match: 6. This CDR3 is 15 amino acids long. In germline, CDR1 is MNHEY, CDR2 SVGAGI. This CDR3 is CASSVRDRGNQPQHF. CDR3 coding DNA: TGTGCCAGCAGTGTGCGGGACAGAGGCAATCAGCCCCAGCATTTT.

The chain couples TRBV4-1 to TRBJ2-1, with D possibly TRBD1 on 5 matching bases. Trimming took 1 base from V and 7 from J, leaving 14 bases between them. Germline assignment: CDR1 MGHRA and CDR2 YSYEKL. CDR3 length equals 15 residues. Here the CDR3 DNA reads TGCGCCAGCAGCCAAGTCAGGGATAGGGTTAATGAGCAGTTCTTC. It is translated as CASSQVRDRVNEQFF.

The chain employs TRBV4-2 and TRBJ2-1; D unresolved. The CDR3 contains 12 residues. The V end was cut by 4 bases, the J end by 4 bases, with 5 bases between. CDR1 LGHNA and CDR2 YNFKEQ come from the germline V gene. As DNA, the CDR3 is TGTGCCAGCAGCCTCTCTTACAATGAGCAGTTCTTC. The encoded protein is CASSLSYNEQFF.

V usage is TRBV25-1 and J usage is TRBJ2-3; D call uncertain. This CDR3 is 14 amino acids long. V lost 0 bases and J lost 0, with 4 bases in between. Germline CDR1 reads MGHDK; CDR2 reads SYGVNS. The CDR3 DNA is TGTGCCAGCAGTGAATATAGGAGCACAGATACGCAGTATTTT. It translates to CASSEYRSTDTQYF.

The chain's CDR3 is CASSRGGTGANVLTF. CDR3 DNA sequence: TGCGCCAGCAGCCGGGGAGGGACTGGGGCCAACGTCCTGACTTTC. The J gene is TRBJ2-6, the V gene TRBV4-1, with 7 nucleotides matching TRBD2. The CDR3 sequence is 15 residues long. With 4 bases clipped from V and 2 bases from J, the junction kept 2 bases outside the gene matches. CDR1 and CDR2 (germline): MGHRA, YSYEKL.

This clone was seen just once. This chain links TRBV28 with TRBJ2-3, with D tentatively TRBD1 (6 bases). V was clipped by 7 bases and J by 6 bases, with 11 bases between them. The CDR3 consists of 12 residues. Germline values: CDR1 MDHEN, CDR2 SYDVKM. The CDR3 is CASKQGPDTQYF. DNA for the CDR3: TGTGCCAGCAAACAGGGTCCGGATACGCAGTATTTT.

The rearrangement joins TRBV5-1 to TRBJ1-1; D is uncertain. CDR3 size: 17 residues. The germline CDR1 and CDR2 sequences are SGHRS and YFSETQ. The ends were cut back, 4 bases at V and 3 bases at J, with 22 bases in the middle. The DNA for the CDR3 is TGCGCCAGCAGCCGACTAGAAACCGCCGGAACGTACACTGAAGCTTTCTTT. Protein product: CASSRLETAGTYTEAFF. The whole variable domain, remainder taken from reference TRBV5-1 and TRBJ1-1, is KAGVTQTPRYLIKTRGQQVTLSCSPISGHRSVSWYQQTPGQGLQFLFEYFSETQRNKGNFPGRFSGRQFSNSRSEMNVSTLELGDSALYLCASSRLETAGTYTEAFFGQGTRLTVV.

The chain recombines TRBV29-1 with TRBJ2-7; 13 bases agree with TRBD2. The CDR3 runs to 16 residues. The V gene end was trimmed by 3 bases and the J gene end by 5 bases; junction bases not matched to a gene: 10. Germline V gene data show CDR1 as SQVTM and CDR2 as ANQGSEA. CDR3 sequence reads: CSVEGASGTSGNEQYF. The CDR3 DNA follows: TGCAGCGTTGAGGGTGCGTCAGGGACTAGCGGGAACGAGCAGTACTTC.

In nucleotides, the CDR3 is TGTGCCAGTGGGACTAGCGGGAGCAATGAGCAGTTCTTC. Amino acids: CASGTSGSNEQFF. J is TRBJ2-1 and V is TRBV9; 14 nucleotides line up with TRBD2. The CDR3 spans 13 residues. The germline V gene encodes CDR1 SGDLS and CDR2 YYNGEE. The V gene end was trimmed by 8 bases and the J gene end by 6 bases; junction bases not matched to a gene: 1.

The V call is TRBV6-6, the J call TRBJ2-1; TRBD1 aligns across 7 bases. The CDR3 sequence is 13 residues long. Germline V gene data show CDR1 as MNHNY and CDR2 as SVGAGI (reference sequence). Trimming removed 0 bases from V and 8 bases from J; junction bases left unmatched: 1. CDR3 DNA sequence: TGTGCCAGCAGTTACTCAGGGGGCCATGAGCAGTTCTTC. Amino acid sequence: CASSYSGGHEQFF.